The TCR beta chain under discussion was sequenced for a study of T cells in Graves' hyperthyroidism and ophthalmopathy. Study summary: Upon initial diagnosis and before any treatment, peripheral blood was collected.

A word on this clonotype: Its antigen is not known.

RNA transcripts provided the source from which TCR beta CDR3 regions were amplified. First-round RT-PCR with HTBI primers amplified the TCR CDR3 region. Via MiXCR, TCRdb re-called the multiplex PCR reads, giving one row per CDR3 protein. The sample lists roughly 400,000 distinct CDR3 sequences; around 25% were seen once. Notes on the study in general: A model using 13 V-J features told ophthalmopathy apart from stable hyperthyroidism. Ophthalmopathy got predicted by the model a median roughly 6.4 months before its onset.

The CDR3 consists of 17 residues. Trimming pared 1 base from V and 10 bases from J, leaving 23 bases between. Looked up from germline, CDR1 is LGHDT and CDR2 is YNNKEL (reference sequence). The sample taken for sequencing was blood. The receptor's source is a man in his forties or fifties with Graves' hyperthyroidism. The V call is TRBV3-1, the J call TRBJ2-1; TRBD2 might be the D (5 bases). CDR3 DNA sequence: TGTGCCAGCAGCCAAGGAAGGTCACGCGGCGGGTCGGGGGAGCAGTTCTTC. Its translation is CASSQGRSRGGSGEQFF.